This is a list of T cell receptor beta chains from one sample in a study of CD8 T cells in Susac syndrome. One entry per CDR3 protein, called by TCRdb with MiXCR from the immunoSEQ multiplex PCR reads. This sample carries approximately 190,000 distinct CDR3 sequences, 93% of them seen once, and the ten largest clones take 0.09% to 0.12%. Sequencing was performed on CD4+ T cells from PBMCs. The origin of the receptors is a human donor in good health. CDR3s include the opening cysteine and the closing phenylalanine or tryptophan. D genes are given only for firm matches. Clone size is shown for a subset of rows, as once, few, many or a class of expanded clone.

j_gene: TRBJ1-2
v_gene: TRBV2
abundance: .
d_gene: .
CDR3aa: CASRDYGYTF
CDR3nt: TGTGCCAGCAGGGACTATGGCTACACCTTC

j_gene: TRBJ1-5
v_gene: TRBV10-3
abundance: .
d_gene: TRBD1
CDR3aa: CAISDARGNNQPQHF
CDR3nt: TGTGCCATCAGTGACGCCAGGGGGAACAATCAGCCCCAGCATTTT

j_gene: TRBJ1-5
v_gene: TRBV20-1
abundance: .
d_gene: .
CDR3aa: CSASVEGRIGQPQHF
CDR3nt: TGCAGTGCTAGCGTCGAGGGGCGAATAGGTCAGCCCCAGCATTTT

j_gene: TRBJ1-6
v_gene: TRBV10-3
abundance: .
d_gene: .
CDR3aa: CAISPGPNNSPLHF
CDR3nt: TGTGCCATCAGCCCGGGTCCGAACAATTCACCCCTCCACTTT

j_gene: TRBJ2-6
v_gene: TRBV7-2
abundance: .
d_gene: .
CDR3aa: CASSLRVRSSGANVLTF
CDR3nt: TGTGCCAGCAGCTTAAGAGTCAGAAGCTCTGGGGCCAACGTCCTGACTTTC

j_gene: TRBJ1-1
v_gene: TRBV3-1
abundance: .
d_gene: .
CDR3aa: CASSQDARSRTEAFF
CDR3nt: TGTGCCAGCAGCCAAGACGCTCGGTCGAGGACTGAAGCTTTCTTT

j_gene: TRBJ2-2
v_gene: TRBV27
abundance: .
d_gene: .
CDR3aa: CASSLGTITNTGELFF
CDR3nt: TGTGCCAGCAGTTTAGGAACTATCACGAACACCGGGGAGCTGTTTTTT

j_gene: TRBJ1-2
v_gene: TRBV4-3
abundance: .
d_gene: TRBD1
CDR3aa: CASSQDLGQGARGYTF
CDR3nt: TGCGCCAGCAGCCAAGATCTCGGACAGGGGGCACGGGGCTACACCTTC

j_gene: TRBJ1-3
v_gene: TRBV6-5
abundance: .
d_gene: .
CDR3aa: CASSYSGATGNTIYF
CDR3nt: TGTGCCAGCAGTTACTCAGGGGCGACTGGAAACACCATATATTTT

j_gene: TRBJ1-3
v_gene: TRBV7-6
abundance: .
d_gene: .
CDR3aa: CASSQFNRGRARGNTIYF
CDR3nt: TGTGCCAGCAGCCAATTTAACCGCGGCAGGGCGAGGGGAAACACCATATATTTT

j_gene: TRBJ2-3
v_gene: TRBV13
abundance: .
d_gene: TRBD1
CDR3aa: CASSPRSGTGGSDTQYF
CDR3nt: TGTGCCAGCAGCCCGCGGTCCGGGACAGGGGGCTCAGATACGCAGTATTTT

j_gene: TRBJ1-4
v_gene: TRBV2
abundance: .
d_gene: .
CDR3aa: CASRKDGGTNEKLFF
CDR3nt: TGTGCCAGCAGGAAAGACGGGGGTACTAATGAAAAACTGTTTTTT

j_gene: TRBJ1-5
v_gene: TRBV6-1
abundance: .
d_gene: .
CDR3aa: CATVHQGFTDQPQHF
CDR3nt: TGTGCCACCGTCCACCAGGGGTTTACAGATCAGCCCCAGCATTTT

j_gene: TRBJ1-6
v_gene: TRBV3-1
abundance: .
d_gene: .
CDR3aa: CASSQDNLNRLSPLHF
CDR3nt: TGTGCCAGCAGCCAAGATAATCTTAACAGGTTGTCACCCCTCCACTTT

j_gene: TRBJ1-2
v_gene: TRBV5-6
abundance: .
d_gene: .
CDR3aa: CASSRRGQRHYGYTF
CDR3nt: TGTGCCAGCAGCCGCCGCGGACAAAGACACTATGGCTACACCTTC

j_gene: TRBJ2-2
v_gene: TRBV3-1
abundance: once
d_gene: .
CDR3aa: CASSQDRAGPGELFF
CDR3nt: TGTGCCAGCAGCCAAGATCGGGCAGGCCCCGGGGAGCTGTTTTTT

j_gene: TRBJ1-6
v_gene: TRBV20-1
abundance: .
d_gene: .
CDR3aa: CSAAQVTNSPLHF
CDR3nt: TGCAGTGCTGCACAGGTTACTAATTCACCCCTCCACTTT

j_gene: TRBJ2-1
v_gene: TRBV30
abundance: .
d_gene: .
CDR3aa: CAWSDPRRGQSSYNEQFF
CDR3nt: TGTGCCTGGAGTGACCCCCGGCGGGGACAGAGCTCCTACAATGAGCAGTTCTTC

j_gene: TRBJ2-1
v_gene: TRBV29-1
abundance: .
d_gene: .
CDR3aa: CSVCPSTLSYNEQFF
CDR3nt: TGCAGCGTCTGCCCTTCAACCCTCTCCTACAATGAGCAGTTCTTC

j_gene: TRBJ1-2
v_gene: TRBV28
abundance: .
d_gene: .
CDR3aa: CASSLGQLGYGYTF
CDR3nt: TGTGCCAGCAGTTTAGGGCAGCTCGGCTATGGCTACACCTTC

j_gene: TRBJ2-5
v_gene: TRBV20-1
abundance: .
d_gene: .
CDR3aa: CSARDRQETQYF
CDR3nt: TGCAGTGCTCGTGACAGGCAAGAGACCCAGTACTTC

j_gene: TRBJ1-5
v_gene: TRBV6-2/TRBV6-3
abundance: .
d_gene: .
CDR3aa: CASSERVDQPQHF
CDR3nt: TGTGCCAGCAGTGAAAGGGTTGATCAGCCCCAGCATTTT

j_gene: TRBJ2-1
v_gene: TRBV5-1
abundance: .
d_gene: .
CDR3aa: CASSLKASYNEQFF
CDR3nt: TGCGCCAGCAGCTTGAAGGCCTCCTACAATGAGCAGTTCTTC

j_gene: TRBJ2-3
v_gene: TRBV6-5
abundance: .
d_gene: TRBD1
CDR3aa: CASRLGQGLTDTQYF
CDR3nt: TGTGCCAGCAGGCTGGGACAGGGGCTCACAGATACGCAGTATTTT

j_gene: TRBJ2-3
v_gene: TRBV24-1
abundance: .
d_gene: .
CDR3aa: CATSGGVPDTQYF
CDR3nt: TGTGCCACCAGTGGGGGAGTACCAGATACGCAGTATTTT

j_gene: TRBJ2-5
v_gene: TRBV30
abundance: .
d_gene: TRBD1
CDR3aa: CAWRVGTAQETQYF
CDR3nt: TGTGCCTGGAGAGTCGGGACAGCGCAAGAGACCCAGTACTTC

j_gene: TRBJ2-3
v_gene: TRBV12-3/TRBV12-4
abundance: .
d_gene: .
CDR3aa: CASSLRFGSQYF
CDR3nt: TGTGCCAGCAGTTTGCGGTTCGGATCGCAGTATTTT

j_gene: TRBJ1-1
v_gene: TRBV7-6
abundance: .
d_gene: .
CDR3aa: CASSLVQAEAFF
CDR3nt: TGTGCCAGCAGCTTAGTGCAGGCTGAAGCTTTCTTT

j_gene: TRBJ2-2
v_gene: TRBV6-5
abundance: .
d_gene: TRBD2
CDR3aa: CASSYSVPGGSYTGELFF
CDR3nt: TGTGCCAGCAGTTACTCAGTCCCCGGGGGGAGTTACACCGGGGAGCTGTTTTTT

j_gene: TRBJ2-1
v_gene: TRBV7-2
abundance: .
d_gene: TRBD2
CDR3aa: CASSSSRGGAGGGYNEQFF
CDR3nt: TGTGCCAGCAGCTCCTCCCGAGGGGGAGCGGGGGGTGGATACAATGAGCAGTTCTTC

j_gene: TRBJ2-7
v_gene: TRBV7-3
abundance: .
d_gene: TRBD2
CDR3aa: CASSPGASGGKRSSYEQYF
CDR3nt: TGTGCCAGCAGCCCGGGGGCTAGCGGGGGGAAAAGAAGCTCCTACGAGCAGTACTTC

j_gene: TRBJ1-5
v_gene: TRBV4-2
abundance: .
d_gene: .
CDR3aa: CASSPPGGGNQPQHF
CDR3nt: TGTGCCAGCAGCCCTCCGGGAGGGGGCAATCAGCCCCAGCATTTT

j_gene: TRBJ1-3
v_gene: TRBV12-3/TRBV12-4
abundance: .
d_gene: .
CDR3aa: CASRPGPGNTIYF
CDR3nt: TGTGCCAGCAGGCCTGGGCCCGGAAACACCATATATTTT

j_gene: TRBJ2-1
v_gene: TRBV12-5
abundance: .
d_gene: .
CDR3aa: CASGLLDEQFF
CDR3nt: TGTGCTAGTGGTTTGCTCGATGAGCAGTTCTTC

j_gene: TRBJ2-3
v_gene: TRBV7-8
abundance: .
d_gene: .
CDR3aa: CASSPLTRGASTDTQYF
CDR3nt: TGTGCCAGCAGCCCGTTGACACGGGGGGCTAGCACAGATACGCAGTATTTT

j_gene: TRBJ2-1
v_gene: TRBV12-3/TRBV12-4
abundance: .
d_gene: TRBD2
CDR3aa: CASSLARTSGRRYEQFF
CDR3nt: TGTGCCAGCAGTTTAGCCCGGACTAGCGGCCGGAGGTATGAGCAGTTCTTC

j_gene: TRBJ2-6
v_gene: TRBV6-5
abundance: .
d_gene: TRBD1
CDR3aa: CASSYYRQGPSSGANVLTF
CDR3nt: TGTGCCAGCAGTTACTATCGACAGGGTCCCAGCTCTGGGGCCAACGTCCTGACTTTC

j_gene: TRBJ1-4
v_gene: TRBV5-1
abundance: .
d_gene: .
CDR3aa: CASSLSRATNEKLFF
CDR3nt: TGCGCCAGCAGCCTGTCGCGGGCTACTAATGAAAAACTGTTTTTT

j_gene: TRBJ1-5
v_gene: TRBV2
abundance: once
d_gene: TRBD1
CDR3aa: CASSADRRNQPQHF
CDR3nt: TGTGCCAGCAGTGCGGACAGGAGGAATCAGCCCCAGCATTTT

j_gene: TRBJ2-5
v_gene: TRBV7-2
abundance: .
d_gene: TRBD2
CDR3aa: CASSFLPTSGGEETQYF
CDR3nt: TGTGCCAGCAGCTTCCTCCCGACTAGCGGGGGGGAAGAGACCCAGTACTTC

j_gene: TRBJ1-6
v_gene: TRBV7-8
abundance: .
d_gene: .
CDR3aa: CASSLESSYNSPLHF
CDR3nt: TGTGCCAGCAGCTTGGAGAGCTCCTATAATTCACCCCTCCACTTT

j_gene: TRBJ2-1
v_gene: TRBV5-1
abundance: .
d_gene: TRBD1
CDR3aa: CASSLGTGGIEQFF
CDR3nt: TGCGCCAGCAGCTTGGGGACAGGGGGAATTGAGCAGTTCTTC

j_gene: TRBJ2-2
v_gene: TRBV7-9
abundance: few
d_gene: TRBD1
CDR3aa: CASSSGTGFTGELFF
CDR3nt: TGTGCCAGCAGCTCCGGGACAGGGTTCACCGGGGAGCTGTTTTTT

j_gene: TRBJ1-2
v_gene: TRBV12-3/TRBV12-4
abundance: .
d_gene: .
CDR3aa: CASSFPQLFGYTF
CDR3nt: TGTGCCAGCAGTTTCCCCCAGCTATTTGGCTACACCTTC

j_gene: TRBJ1-5
v_gene: TRBV12-3/TRBV12-4
abundance: .
d_gene: TRBD1
CDR3aa: CASSPRETGINSNQPQHF
CDR3nt: TGTGCCAGCAGTCCGCGGGAGACAGGGATCAACAGCAATCAGCCCCAGCATTTT

j_gene: TRBJ2-3
v_gene: TRBV7-2
abundance: .
d_gene: TRBD2
CDR3aa: CASGTSGGPGTDTQYF
CDR3nt: TGTGCCAGCGGGACTAGCGGGGGCCCGGGGACAGATACGCAGTATTTT

j_gene: TRBJ1-1
v_gene: TRBV14
abundance: .
d_gene: .
CDR3aa: CASSSLDRNTEAFF
CDR3nt: TGTGCCAGCAGCTCCCTAGACAGGAACACTGAAGCTTTCTTT